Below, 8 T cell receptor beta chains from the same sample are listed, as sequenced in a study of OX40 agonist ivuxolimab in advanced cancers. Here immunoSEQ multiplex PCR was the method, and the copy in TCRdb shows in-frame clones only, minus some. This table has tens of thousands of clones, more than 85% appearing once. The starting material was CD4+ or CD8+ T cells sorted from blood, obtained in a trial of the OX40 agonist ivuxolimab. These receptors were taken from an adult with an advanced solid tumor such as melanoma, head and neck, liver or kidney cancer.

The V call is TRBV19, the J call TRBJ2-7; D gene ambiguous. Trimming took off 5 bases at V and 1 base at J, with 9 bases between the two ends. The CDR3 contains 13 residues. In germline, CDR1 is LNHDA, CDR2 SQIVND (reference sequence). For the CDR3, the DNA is TGTGCCAGTAGTCTCGGCTGGTCCTACGAGCAGTACTTC. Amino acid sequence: CASSLGWSYEQYF.

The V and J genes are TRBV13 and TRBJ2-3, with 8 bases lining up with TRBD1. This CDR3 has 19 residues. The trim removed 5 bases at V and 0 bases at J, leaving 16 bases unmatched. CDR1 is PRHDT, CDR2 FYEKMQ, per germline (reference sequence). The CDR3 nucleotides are TGTGCCAGCAGCGGAAGACAGGGGCGAACGCGTCTTAGCACAGATACGCAGTATTTT. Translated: CASSGRQGRTRLSTDTQYF.

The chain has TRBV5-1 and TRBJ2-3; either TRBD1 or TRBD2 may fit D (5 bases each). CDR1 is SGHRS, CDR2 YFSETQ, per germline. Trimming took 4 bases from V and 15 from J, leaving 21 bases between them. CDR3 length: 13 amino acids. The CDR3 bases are TGCGCCAGCAGCCCGGGACCCATAAATACGGTTTATTTT. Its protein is CASSPGPINTVYF.

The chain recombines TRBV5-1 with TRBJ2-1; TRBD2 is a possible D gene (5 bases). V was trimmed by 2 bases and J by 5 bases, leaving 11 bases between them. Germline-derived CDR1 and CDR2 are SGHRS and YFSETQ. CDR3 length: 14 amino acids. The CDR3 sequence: CASSFSSSNNEQFF. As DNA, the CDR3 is TGCGCCAGCAGCTTCTCTAGCAGCAACAATGAGCAGTTCTTC.

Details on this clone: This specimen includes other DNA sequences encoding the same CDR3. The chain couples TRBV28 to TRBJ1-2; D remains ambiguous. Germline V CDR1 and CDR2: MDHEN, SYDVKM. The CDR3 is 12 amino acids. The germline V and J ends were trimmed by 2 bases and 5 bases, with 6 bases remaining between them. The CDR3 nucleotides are TGTGCCAGCAGTTTAAAAGGGTATGGCTACACCTTC. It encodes CASSLKGYGYTF.

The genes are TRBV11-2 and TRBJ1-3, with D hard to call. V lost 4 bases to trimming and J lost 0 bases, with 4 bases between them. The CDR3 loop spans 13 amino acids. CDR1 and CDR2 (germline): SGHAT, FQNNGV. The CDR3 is CASSSPSGNTIYF. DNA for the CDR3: TGTGCCAGCAGCTCGCCCTCTGGAAACACCATATATTTT.

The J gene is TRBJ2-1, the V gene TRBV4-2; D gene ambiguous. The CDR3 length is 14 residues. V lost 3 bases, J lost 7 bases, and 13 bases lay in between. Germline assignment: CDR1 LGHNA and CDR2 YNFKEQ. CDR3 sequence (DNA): TGTGCCAGCAGCCAGACGATGGGTGGTAATGAGCAGTTCTTC. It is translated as CASSQTMGGNEQFF.

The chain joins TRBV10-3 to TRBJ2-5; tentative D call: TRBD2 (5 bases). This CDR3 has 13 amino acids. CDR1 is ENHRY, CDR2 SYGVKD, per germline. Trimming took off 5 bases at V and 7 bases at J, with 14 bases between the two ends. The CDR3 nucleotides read TGTGCCATCAGTTTGGACCCCGAGGGGACCCAGTACTTC. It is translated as CAISLDPEGTQYF.